The present TCR beta chain was sequenced within a study of early T cells in non-severe SARS-CoV-2 infection. Germline CDR1 and CDR2: SEHNR and FQNEAQ (reference sequence). The V and J ends lost 0 bases and 11 bases, in that order; junction bases with no gene match: 11. The CDR3 sequence is 15 residues long. This clonotype has just a few counts. From the 5' RACE reads, TCRdb called clonotypes with MiXCR, one entry per CDR3 protein. This table has roughly 40,000 distinct CDR3 sequences, approximately 7.1% appearing once. This chain joins TRBV7-9 and TRBJ1-1; 8 positions agree with TRBD1. This TCR was recovered from an adult who was a healthcare worker with PCR-confirmed SARS-CoV-2 infection or an uninfected control (not recorded which). The sample taken for sequencing was whole blood. CDR3 DNA sequence: TGTGCCAGCAGCTTAGCGGCGACAGGGGAAGGGAAGGCTTTCTTT. Its protein product is CASSLAATGEGKAFF.